One sample yielded the 10 T cell receptor beta chains listed below, sequenced in a study of Ad26.COV2.S vaccination and SARS-CoV-2 variants. Treatment noted: around 19 received Ad26.COV2.S at low or high dose, single or two shots; about 5 received placebo; per-sample allocation not given. The investigators took samples on day 63 after the first vaccine or placebo injection. Measured with immunoSEQ multiplex PCR; TCRdb has only the in-frame clones, and not every one. The sample lists around 300,000 clones, around 89% occurring once. This material consisted of peripheral blood, taken in a trial of Ad26.COV2.S vaccine versus placebo. The origin of the receptors is a person between 18 and 60 years old who received the Ad26.COV2.S COVID-19 vaccine or a placebo.

This chain's CDR3 is CASSDRGFGAGEAFF. The CDR3 DNA reads TGTGCCAGCAGTGACAGGGGGTTCGGGGCTGGTGAAGCTTTCTTT. The V gene is TRBV6-1, the J gene TRBJ1-1; 7 bases map to TRBD1. The germline gives CDR1 MNHNS, CDR2 SASEGT. Germline trimming cut 3 bases from V and 7 bases from J; bases unmatched to any gene: 11. The CDR3 length is 15 residues.

As concerns this clone: One junction end disagrees with the germline gene, perhaps due to a read error. The gene calls are TRBV10-1 and TRBJ1-3; TRBD1 matches 9 bases. Germline V gene lookup returns CDR1 WNHNN and CDR2 SYGVQD (reference sequence). The CDR3 covers 11 residues. The CDR3 loop reads CASSEAGTGHF. CDR3 DNA sequence: TGCGCCAGCAGTGAGGCCGGGACAGGGCATTTT.

The chain uses TRBV11-2 and TRBJ2-7; no clear D. CDR1 and CDR2 (germline): SGHAT, FQNNGV. V was trimmed by 5 bases and J by 5 bases, leaving 19 bases between them. The CDR3 runs to 15 residues. CDR3 in DNA: TGTGCCAGCAGCGGCCTCCGTTCCGGGTTAGACGAGCAGTACTTC. This gives the protein CASSGLRSGLDEQYF.

The rearrangement joins TRBV6-5 to TRBJ2-2; the D is unclear. The CDR3 consists of 16 residues. V lost 0 bases and J lost 4, with 12 bases in between. Germline V gene lookup returns CDR1 MNHEY and CDR2 SVGAGI. The CDR3 sequence: CASSYSSPRFTGELFF. The CDR3 DNA sequence: TGTGCCAGCAGTTACTCGAGTCCCAGGTTCACCGGGGAGCTGTTTTTT.

To note about this clone: Other DNA sequences of this sample code for an identical CDR3. J is TRBJ2-7 and V is TRBV7-3; D possibly corresponds to TRBD1 (6 bases). Germline loops: CDR1 SGHTA, CDR2 FQGTGA. Trimming took off 5 bases at V and 0 bases at J, with 11 bases between the two ends. This CDR3 contains 14 residues. CDR3 protein: CASSPDRSSYEQYF. CDR3 DNA sequence: TGTGCCAGCAGCCCCGACAGGAGCTCCTACGAGCAGTACTTC.

The chain joins TRBV27 to TRBJ1-1; D remains unclear. Germline V gene data show CDR1 as MNHEY and CDR2 as SMNVEV (reference sequence). CDR3 length: 13 residues. V was pared by 6 bases and J by 4 bases, with 12 bases between. The CDR3 region is CASSLGISTEAFF. In nucleotides, the CDR3 is TGTGCCAGCAGCCTAGGGATTTCCACTGAAGCTTTCTTT.

The rearrangement joins TRBV5-4 to TRBJ1-5; the match to TRBD1 covers 7 bases. This CDR3 is 17 amino acids long. Germline CDR1 and CDR2: SGHNT and YYREEE (reference sequence). V lost 4 bases to trimming and J lost 6 bases; unmatched junction nucleotides: 16. CDR3 sequence: CASSLQIHRDSPQPQHF. In DNA form, the CDR3 reads TGTGCCAGCAGCCTGCAAATCCACCGGGACAGCCCTCAGCCCCAGCATTTT.

For the CDR3, the DNA is TGTGCCAGCAGCTCTAGGACTCCCAATGAGCAGTTCTTC. Amino acids: CASSSRTPNEQFF. This chain links TRBV7-8 with TRBJ2-1; D may be TRBD2 (5 bases). CDR3 length: 13 residues. The V end lost 4 bases, the J end lost 6 bases, and 10 bases lay between the germline ends. Germline CDR1 SGHVS, CDR2 FQNEAQ.

This clone has at least ten counts. This chain uses TRBV7-9 with TRBJ1-5; TRBD1 might be the D (6 bases). Trimming took 2 bases from V and 5 from J, leaving 10 bases between them. CDR1 SEHNR and CDR2 FQNEAQ come from the germline V gene (reference sequence). This CDR3 region has 14 residues. The CDR3 region has the DNA TGTGCCAGCAGCTTACAGGGGATCGATCAGCCCCAGCATTTT. Translating it yields CASSLQGIDQPQHF.

The CDR3 nucleotides are TGTGCCAGCAGCCTTGGTCCTAGCGTAAACAATGAGCAGTTCTTC. Translation gives CASSLGPSVNNEQFF. The V call is TRBV3-1 (or the pseudogene TRBV3-2), the J call TRBJ2-1; D perhaps matches TRBD2 (6 bases). With 4 bases removed from V and 5 bases from J, the gap between germline ends came to 15 bases. The germline V gene has CDR1 LGHDT and CDR2 YNNKEL (reference sequence). This CDR3 spans 15 amino acids.